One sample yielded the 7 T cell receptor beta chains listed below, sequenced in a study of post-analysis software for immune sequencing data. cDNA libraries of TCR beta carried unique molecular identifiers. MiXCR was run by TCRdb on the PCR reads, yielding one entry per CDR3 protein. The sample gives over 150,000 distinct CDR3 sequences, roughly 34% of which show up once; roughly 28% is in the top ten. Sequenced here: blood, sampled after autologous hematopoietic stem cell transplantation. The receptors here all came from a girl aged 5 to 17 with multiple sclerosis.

The CDR3 DNA reads as TGTGCCAGCAGCTACCAGACTAGCGCAAGCACAGATACGCAGTATTTT. Translating it yields CASSYQTSASTDTQYF. The V and J genes are TRBV7-8 and TRBJ2-3; 8 bases fit TRBD2. J lost 0 bases, V lost 4 bases, and 6 bases had no gene match. The CDR3 consists of 16 residues. CDR1 is SGHVS and CDR2 is FQNEAQ in the germline V gene. Looking up the rest from reference TRBV7-8 and TRBJ2-3 gives the full variable domain: GAGVSQSPRYKVAKRGQDVALRCDPISGHVSLFWYQQALGQGPEFLTYFQNEAQLDKSGLPSDRFFAERPEGSVSTLKIQRTQQEDSAVYLCASSYQTSASTDTQYFGPGTRLTVL.

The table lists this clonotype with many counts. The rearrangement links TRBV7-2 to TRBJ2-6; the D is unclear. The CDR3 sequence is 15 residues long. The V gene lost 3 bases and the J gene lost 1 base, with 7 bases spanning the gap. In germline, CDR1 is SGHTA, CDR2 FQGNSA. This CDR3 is CASSFKASGANVLTF. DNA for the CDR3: TGTGCCAGCAGCTTCAAAGCATCTGGGGCCAACGTCCTGACTTTC.

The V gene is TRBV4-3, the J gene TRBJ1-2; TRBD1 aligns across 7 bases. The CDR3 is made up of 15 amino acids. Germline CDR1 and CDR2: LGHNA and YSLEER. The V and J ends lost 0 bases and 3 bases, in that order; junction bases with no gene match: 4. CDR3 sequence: CASSQDLTGDYGYTF. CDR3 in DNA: TGCGCCAGCAGCCAAGACCTCACAGGGGACTATGGCTACACCTTC.

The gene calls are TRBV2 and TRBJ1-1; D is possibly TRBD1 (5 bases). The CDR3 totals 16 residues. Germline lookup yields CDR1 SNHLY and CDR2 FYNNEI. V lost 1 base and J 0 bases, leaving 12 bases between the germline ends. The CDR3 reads CASSEGMRQLNTEAFF. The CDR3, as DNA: TGTGCCAGCAGTGAAGGGATGAGACAGCTGAACACTGAAGCTTTCTTT. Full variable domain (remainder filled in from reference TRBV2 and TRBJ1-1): EPEVTQTPSHQVTQMGQEVILRCVPISNHLYFYWYRQILGQKVEFLVSFYNNEISEKSEIFDDQFSVERPDGSNFTLKIRSTKLEDSAMYFCASSEGMRQLNTEAFFGQGTRLTVV.

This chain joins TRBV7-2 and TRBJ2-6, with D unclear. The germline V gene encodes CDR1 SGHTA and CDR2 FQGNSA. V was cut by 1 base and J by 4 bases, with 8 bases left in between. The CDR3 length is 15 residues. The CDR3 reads CASSLGPRGANVLTF. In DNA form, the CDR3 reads TGTGCCAGCAGCTTAGGACCGAGGGGGGCCAACGTCCTGACTTTC. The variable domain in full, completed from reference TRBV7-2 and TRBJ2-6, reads GAGVSQSPSNKVTEKGKDVELRCDPISGHTALYWYRQSLGQGLEFLIYFQGNSAPDKSGLPSDRFSAERTGGSVSTLTIQRTQQEDSAVYLCASSLGPRGANVLTFGAGSRLTVL.

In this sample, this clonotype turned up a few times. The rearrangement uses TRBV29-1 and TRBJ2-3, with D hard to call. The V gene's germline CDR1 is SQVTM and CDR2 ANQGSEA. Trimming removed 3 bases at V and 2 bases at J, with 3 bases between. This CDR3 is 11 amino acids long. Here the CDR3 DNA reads TGCAGCGTTGAGTCCACAGATACGCAGTATTTT. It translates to CSVESTDTQYF.

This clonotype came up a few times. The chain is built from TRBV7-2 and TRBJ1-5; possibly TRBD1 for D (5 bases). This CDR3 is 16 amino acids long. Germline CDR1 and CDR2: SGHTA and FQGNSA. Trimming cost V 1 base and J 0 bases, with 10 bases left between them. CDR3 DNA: TGTGCCAGCAGCTTAGGGGCAGGGCATAGCAATCAGCCCCAGCATTTT. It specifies CASSLGAGHSNQPQHF.